Listed below are T cell receptor beta chains from one sample, sequenced in a study of Ad26.COV2.S vaccination and SARS-CoV-2 variants. Repertoires were generated with immunoSEQ multiplex PCR, while TCRdb's copy carries only in-frame clones and drops some. This table holds roughly 300,000 clones, roughly 89% found once. Sequenced here: peripheral blood, sampled in a trial of Ad26.COV2.S vaccine versus placebo. These receptors were collected from a person aged 18-65 years who received the Ad26.COV2.S COVID-19 vaccine or a placebo. Both conserved end residues are part of each CDR3. A D gene is named only where the DNA matches it firmly. Clone sizes are given selectively: once, few, many, or a class where the clone is expanded.

>TRBV5-6|NA|NA|TRBJ2-3
CASSLTPIADTQYF
TGTGCCAGCAGCTTGACCCCAATAGCCGATACGCAGTATTTT
>TRBV29-1|NA|NA|TRBJ2-5
CSVVQAWQTQYF
TGCAGCGTTGTTCAAGCCTGGCAGACCCAGTACTTC
>TRBV29-1|few|NA|TRBJ2-2
CSVHFPGGVTGELFF
TGCAGCGTCCACTTTCCTGGGGGAGTCACCGGGGAGCTGTTTTTT
>TRBV30|NA|TRBD2|TRBJ2-2
CAWSPTTSGRGTGELFF
TGTGCCTGGAGTCCTACGACTAGCGGGAGAGGTACCGGGGAGCTGTTTTTT
>TRBV12-3/TRBV12-4|NA|NA|TRBJ2-5
CASSTSMAQYF
TGTGCCAGCAGTACGAGTATGGCCCAGTACTTC
>TRBV5-5|NA|NA|TRBJ1-6
CASSLRARDNSPLHF
TGTGCCAGCAGCTTGCGGGCCAGGGATAATTCACCCCTCCACTTT
>TRBV4-1|NA|NA|TRBJ1-5
CASSQAWAEHQPQHF
TGCGCCAGCAGCCAAGCTTGGGCAGAGCATCAGCCCCAGCATTTT
>TRBV30|NA|NA|TRBJ2-2
CAWSARVNTGELFF
TGTGCCTGGAGTGCCCGAGTGAACACCGGGGAGCTGTTTTTT
>TRBV6-5|NA|TRBD1|TRBJ2-3
CASSLRTGGGDTQYF
TGTGCCAGCAGTCTAAGGACAGGCGGCGGGGATACGCAGTATTTT
>TRBV27|NA|TRBD1|TRBJ1-4
CASRNRGTNEKLFF
TGTGCCAGCAGAAACAGGGGAACTAATGAAAAACTGTTTTTT
>TRBV6-1|NA|NA|TRBJ1-1
CASSEVGNTEAFF
TGTGCCAGCAGTGAAGTCGGAAACACTGAAGCTTTCTTT
>TRBV6-5|NA|TRBD1|TRBJ2-5
CASRPHRGEETQYF
TGTGCCAGCAGACCCCACAGGGGGGAAGAGACCCAGTACTTC
>TRBV6-6|once|NA|TRBJ1-3
CASGGQVSGNTIYF
TGTGCCAGCGGCGGTCAGGTTTCTGGAAACACCATATATTTT
>TRBV4-3|NA|NA|TRBJ1-6
CASSQETDSPLHF
TGCGCCAGCAGCCAAGAGACAGATTCACCCCTCCACTTT
>TRBV9|NA|NA|TRBJ2-1
CASSVEGGYNEQFF
TGTGCCAGCAGCGTAGAGGGGGGCTACAATGAGCAGTTCTTC
>TRBV2|NA|TRBD2|TRBJ2-7
CASSERGAWHEQYF
TGTGCCAGCAGTGAGCGGGGGGCATGGCACGAGCAGTACTTC
>TRBV7-3|NA|TRBD1|TRBJ2-1
CASSLYRGSRNEQFF
TGTGCCAGCAGCTTATACAGGGGGTCTCGGAATGAGCAGTTCTTC
>TRBV5-4|NA|TRBD2|TRBJ2-1
CASSLGLAGDNEQFF
TGTGCCAGCAGCTTGGGTCTAGCGGGAGACAATGAGCAGTTCTTC
>TRBV11-1|NA|NA|TRBJ2-7
CASSLSADRSYEQYF
TGTGCCAGCAGCTTATCCGCAGATAGATCCTACGAGCAGTACTTC
>TRBV11-3|NA|NA|TRBJ2-1
CASSLDRADYNEQFF
TGTGCCAGCAGCTTAGATCGGGCGGATTACAATGAGCAGTTCTTC
>TRBV29-1|NA|NA|TRBJ1-3
CSVVQERGASGNTIYF
TGCAGCGTTGTACAGGAAAGAGGGGCCTCTGGAAACACCATATATTTT
>TRBV19|NA|TRBD1|TRBJ2-2
CASSRSGTAYGTGELFF
TGTGCCAGTAGTAGATCCGGGACAGCTTACGGTACCGGGGAGCTGTTTTTT
>TRBV5-4|NA|TRBD1|TRBJ1-2
CASSLAGGSGYTF
TGTGCCAGCAGCTTGGCAGGGGGAAGTGGCTACACCTTC
>TRBV7-9|NA|TRBD1|TRBJ1-1
CASSPGTVDTEAFF
TGTGCCAGCAGCCCGGGGACAGTGGATACTGAAGCTTTCTTT
>TRBV7-6|NA|NA|TRBJ2-7
CASSPYPTRGYEQYF
TGTGCCAGCAGCCCTTATCCGACCCGGGGGTACGAGCAGTACTTC
>TRBV20-1|NA|TRBD2|TRBJ2-1
CSASVTSDYNEQFF
TGCAGTGCTAGTGTGACTAGCGACTACAATGAGCAGTTCTTC
>TRBV6-1|NA|NA|TRBJ1-1
CASSDLMNTEAFF
TGTGCCAGCAGTGATTTAATGAACACTGAAGCTTTCTTT
>TRBV4-3|NA|NA|TRBJ1-6
CASSQAKNSPLHF
TGCGCCAGCAGCCAGGCCAAAAATTCACCCCTCCACTTT
>TRBV11-2|NA|NA|TRBJ2-7
CASSFGLPSYEQYF
TGTGCCAGCAGCTTCGGGCTTCCATCCTACGAGCAGTACTTC
>TRBV19|NA|TRBD1|TRBJ1-2
CASSPGTEANYGYTF
TGTGCCAGTAGTCCCGGGACAGAGGCTAACTATGGCTACACCTTC
>TRBV27|NA|NA|TRBJ2-1
CASSLPQQPNEQFF
TGTGCCAGCAGTTTACCCCAACAGCCTAATGAGCAGTTCTTC
>TRBV5-6|NA|NA|TRBJ2-7
CASSTFEGKGYEQYF
TGTGCCAGCAGCACATTTGAGGGGAAGGGCTACGAGCAGTACTTC
>TRBV6-5|NA|NA|TRBJ1-1
CASSYSMAQRAEAFF
TGTGCCAGCAGTTACTCCATGGCCCAGAGGGCTGAAGCTTTCTTT
>TRBV18|NA|NA|TRBJ1-2
CASSPGENYGYTF
TGTGCCAGCTCACCAGGGGAGAACTATGGCTACACCTTC
>TRBV19|NA|NA|TRBJ1-1
CASSIRRSNTEAFF
TGTGCCAGTAGTATAAGACGATCGAACACTGAAGCTTTCTTT
>TRBV5-1|NA|TRBD2|TRBJ2-3
CASSLLTGLGGTDTQYF
TGCGCCAGCAGCCTCTTGACCGGACTAGGAGGCACAGATACGCAGTATTTT
>TRBV5-1|NA|TRBD1|TRBJ1-1
CASSLGTGENTEAFF
TGCGCCAGCAGCTTGGGGACAGGTGAGAACACTGAAGCTTTCTTT
>TRBV30|NA|TRBD1|TRBJ2-7
CAWKSPGQGYEQYF
TGTGCCTGGAAATCTCCAGGACAGGGCTACGAGCAGTACTTC
>TRBV13|NA|NA|TRBJ1-1
CASSPQTVNTEAFF
TGTGCCAGCAGCCCCCAGACAGTGAACACTGAAGCTTTCTTT
>TRBV25-1|NA|NA|TRBJ1-5
CASSDREGQPQHF
TGTGCCAGCAGTGACCGGGAAGGTCAGCCCCAGCATTTT
>TRBV7-8|NA|NA|TRBJ2-3
CASSSLTPGETDTQYF
TGTGCCAGCAGCTCTCTCACACCCGGCGAAACAGATACGCAGTATTTT